This is a list of T cell receptor beta chains from one sample in a study of blood T cell repertoires in COVID-19. Profiling relied on immunoSEQ multiplex PCR, and the TCRdb table lists in-frame clones only, not all of them. The table shows around 110,000 clones, with 75% to 90% occurring only once. Material for sequencing was peripheral blood. All receptors derive from a man between 65 and 85 years old with acute or convalescent COVID-19. CDR3s include the opening cysteine and the closing phenylalanine or tryptophan. D genes are given only for firm matches. Rows may omit the clone size; those that give it use once, few, many or a size class.

D: NA; size: NA; V: TRBV7-9; J: TRBJ1-1; DNA: TGTGCCAGCAGCTTAGACCGGGGGGCCAGGGGCACTGAAGCTTTCTTT; CDR3: CASSLDRGARGTEAFF
D: TRBD1; size: NA; V: TRBV18; J: TRBJ2-3; DNA: TGTGCCAGCTCACCCTTGGGACAGGGGGTCCTCGATACGCAGTATTTT; CDR3: CASSPLGQGVLDTQYF
D: NA; size: once; V: TRBV29-1; J: TRBJ2-7; DNA: TGCAGCGTAGAAATCCTGACACAACCCTACGAGCAGTACTTC; CDR3: CSVEILTQPYEQYF
D: TRBD1; size: NA; V: TRBV5-1; J: TRBJ2-5; DNA: TGCGCCAGCAGCTTTGGACAGGCCCAAGAGACCCAGTACTTC; CDR3: CASSFGQAQETQYF
D: NA; size: NA; V: TRBV19; J: TRBJ2-6; DNA: TGTGCCAGTACAGGTGGGGCCAACGTCCTGACTTTC; CDR3: CASTGGANVLTF
D: NA; size: NA; V: TRBV24-1; J: TRBJ2-2; DNA: TGTGCCACCAGTGATTTAGGCAGGAACGGGGAGCTGTTTTTT; CDR3: CATSDLGRNGELFF
D: NA; size: NA; V: TRBV21-1; J: TRBJ2-7; DNA: TGTGCCAGCAGCAAAGCCGGTTTCCGGGAGGGTAACTTTGGGCAGTACTTC; CDR3: CASSKAGFREGNFGQYF
D: TRBD1; size: NA; V: TRBV7-3; J: TRBJ1-1; DNA: TGTGCCAGCAGCTTACCTTGGACAGGGGATACCGATACGTACACTGAAGCTTTCTTT; CDR3: CASSLPWTGDTDTYTEAFF
D: NA; size: NA; V: TRBV19; J: TRBJ2-3; DNA: TGTGCCAGTAGTATAAGTGAGGTCACAGATACGCAGTATTTT; CDR3: CASSISEVTDTQYF
D: NA; size: NA; V: TRBV6-5; J: TRBJ1-5; DNA: TGTGCCAGCATGCGAACAGGGTTACAGCCCCAGCATTTT; CDR3: CASMRTGLQPQHF
D: NA; size: NA; V: TRBV5-4; J: TRBJ2-7; DNA: TGTGCCAGCAGCTCCTCGGGACAAGTCTACGAGCAGTACTTC; CDR3: CASSSSGQVYEQYF
D: NA; size: NA; V: TRBV10-1; J: TRBJ1-1; DNA: TGCGCCAGCAGTGAGACTAAGAACACTGAAGCTTTCTTT; CDR3: CASSETKNTEAFF
D: TRBD2; size: NA; V: TRBV5-1; J: TRBJ2-3; DNA: TGCGCCAGCAGCCCTGGGACTAGCGGGAATACAGATACGCAGTATTTT; CDR3: CASSPGTSGNTDTQYF
D: NA; size: NA; V: TRBV12-3/TRBV12-4; J: TRBJ1-1; DNA: TGTGCCAGCAGTCGAAACAGGGTCACTGAAGCTTTCTTT; CDR3: CASSRNRVTEAFF
D: TRBD1; size: once; V: TRBV28; J: TRBJ2-4; DNA: TGTGCCAGCAGGGGGACAGCCCCAAACATTCAGTACTTC; CDR3: CASRGTAPNIQYF
D: NA; size: NA; V: TRBV5-1; J: TRBJ2-7; DNA: TGCGCCAGCAGACAACAGGGTTACGAGCAGTACTTC; CDR3: CASRQQGYEQYF
D: NA; size: NA; V: TRBV15; J: TRBJ1-4; DNA: TGTGCCACCAGCGCGAAGGGGGGGGCTGTGACTAATGAAAAACTGTTTTTT; CDR3: CATSAKGGAVTNEKLFF
D: TRBD2; size: NA; V: TRBV5-1; J: TRBJ2-2; DNA: TGCGCCAGCGCCGGCGCCCTAGCGGGGGGGCTCGGGGAGCTGTTTTTT; CDR3: CASAGALAGGLGELFF
D: NA; size: once; V: TRBV5-6; J: TRBJ2-7; DNA: TGTGCCAGCAGCTTGGGCCAGGGGTTCTCCTACGAGCAGTACTTC; CDR3: CASSLGQGFSYEQYF
D: TRBD1; size: NA; V: TRBV2; J: TRBJ1-2; DNA: TGTGCCAGCAGCGCGGACAGGGGAAGGAGTGGCTACACCTTC; CDR3: CASSADRGRSGYTF
D: NA; size: NA; V: TRBV29-1; J: TRBJ1-2; DNA: TGCAGCGTTGAAGCCGGGACACCAACCCATGGCTACACCTTC; CDR3: CSVEAGTPTHGYTF
D: TRBD2; size: NA; V: TRBV5-1; J: TRBJ2-2; DNA: TGCGCCAGCAGTAGCAGGGACACGGGAGGACTAGCGGGAGTCAGGGAGCTGTTTTTT; CDR3: CASSSRDTGGLAGVRELFF
D: NA; size: NA; V: TRBV2; J: TRBJ1-5; DNA: TGTGCCAGCAGAAGGGAGGTGAGCAATCAGCCCCAGCATTTT; CDR3: CASRREVSNQPQHF
D: TRBD1; size: NA; V: TRBV24-1; J: TRBJ1-1; DNA: TGTGCCACCAGGTCCGGGACAGGGGGCGCGAGGACTGAAGCTTTCTTT; CDR3: CATRSGTGGARTEAFF
D: NA; size: NA; V: TRBV5-4; J: TRBJ2-3; DNA: TGTGCCAGCAGCTTGGCCGGGAGAATTGGCTCAGATACGCAGTATTTT; CDR3: CASSLAGRIGSDTQYF
D: TRBD1; size: NA; V: TRBV5-4; J: TRBJ2-7; DNA: TGTGCCAGCAGTAGGGCGGGACAGGGGGCACACGAGCAGTACTTC; CDR3: CASSRAGQGAHEQYF
D: TRBD1; size: NA; V: TRBV5-1; J: TRBJ1-4; DNA: TGCGCCAGCAGCTTCGGACAGGGGAATGAAAAACTGTTTTTT; CDR3: CASSFGQGNEKLFF
D: NA; size: NA; V: TRBV28; J: TRBJ1-1; DNA: TGTGCCAGCAGTCCAGTTCTCCAACGCACTGAAGCTTTCTTT; CDR3: CASSPVLQRTEAFF
D: TRBD2; size: NA; V: TRBV7-9; J: TRBJ2-4; DNA: TGTGCCAGCAGCCAAGCGGGGGGACGGGGCGGAAACATTCAGTACTTC; CDR3: CASSQAGGRGGNIQYF
D: NA; size: NA; V: TRBV11-2; J: TRBJ2-3; DNA: TGTGCCAGCACCAAGAGGTTTTTGACAGGAACTAGCACAGATACGCAGTATTTT; CDR3: CASTKRFLTGTSTDTQYF
D: NA; size: once; V: TRBV6-6; J: TRBJ1-2; DNA: TGTGCCAGCAGTTACATTGAGACTTACTATGGCTACACCTTC; CDR3: CASSYIETYYGYTF
D: NA; size: NA; V: TRBV19; J: TRBJ1-6; DNA: TGTGCCAGTGGTTCCAAAAGGGGCTATAATTCACCCCTCCACTTT; CDR3: CASGSKRGYNSPLHF
D: TRBD2; size: NA; V: TRBV25-1; J: TRBJ2-7; DNA: TGTGCCAGCAGTGAACCACTAGCGGGAACCTACGAGCAGTACTTC; CDR3: CASSEPLAGTYEQYF
D: TRBD2; size: NA; V: TRBV6-1; J: TRBJ2-5; DNA: TGTGCCAGCAGTGAACCGGGACTAGCGGGAGTAGGGGAGACCCAGTACTTC; CDR3: CASSEPGLAGVGETQYF
D: TRBD1; size: NA; V: TRBV11-2; J: TRBJ2-7; DNA: TGTGCCAGCAGCTTAGAGGGGACAGGGGTCTACGAGCAGTACTTC; CDR3: CASSLEGTGVYEQYF
D: NA; size: NA; V: TRBV9; J: TRBJ2-7; DNA: TGTGCCAGCAGCTTAAATCTAGGCTACGAGCAGTACTTC; CDR3: CASSLNLGYEQYF
D: TRBD2; size: NA; V: TRBV5-1; J: TRBJ2-2; DNA: TGCGCCAGCAGCCTAGGACTAGCGAGGAACACCGGGGAGCTGTTTTTT; CDR3: CASSLGLARNTGELFF
D: NA; size: NA; V: TRBV7-5; J: TRBJ1-6; DNA: TGTGTCAGAAGCTTAGACGTAGCGGCTGTCCCAAGCTCCTATAATTCACCCCTCCACTTT; CDR3: CVRSLDVAAVPSSYNSPLHF
D: TRBD2; size: NA; V: TRBV19; J: TRBJ2-4; DNA: TGTGCCAGTAGTATAGATCCGGCGGGGGGCCCCAAAAACATTCAGTACTTC; CDR3: CASSIDPAGGPKNIQYF
D: NA; size: NA; V: TRBV28; J: TRBJ1-1; DNA: TGTGCCAGCAGTTCCCACCCGGGGGGGGCCGGTACTGAAGCTTTCTTT; CDR3: CASSSHPGGAGTEAFF
D: TRBD1; size: NA; V: TRBV5-1; J: TRBJ1-5; DNA: TGCGCCAGCAGCTTTAGTGGGACAGAAAATCAGCCCCAGCATTTT; CDR3: CASSFSGTENQPQHF
D: NA; size: NA; V: TRBV5-1; J: TRBJ2-5; DNA: TGCGCCAGCAGCCCCCAGGGTGGCGGCCAAGAGACCCAGTACTTC; CDR3: CASSPQGGGQETQYF
D: NA; size: few; V: TRBV5-8; J: TRBJ2-7; DNA: TGTGCCAGCAGCTTGCACCCGGGCTCCTACGAGCAGTACTTC; CDR3: CASSLHPGSYEQYF
D: NA; size: NA; V: TRBV29-1; J: TRBJ1-5; DNA: TGCAGCGTCGGGACACACGGCAATCAGCCCCAGCATTTT; CDR3: CSVGTHGNQPQHF
D: NA; size: few; V: TRBV2; J: TRBJ2-3; DNA: TGTGCCAGCAGTCGAATGACTAGCACAGATACGCAGTATTTT; CDR3: CASSRMTSTDTQYF
D: NA; size: NA; V: TRBV9; J: TRBJ2-5; DNA: TGTGCCAGCAGCGTAGAGGGGCGAGAGACCCAGTACTTC; CDR3: CASSVEGRETQYF
D: NA; size: NA; V: TRBV9; J: TRBJ1-3; DNA: TGTGCCAGCAGCCCCGTCGGTCAACGGGACACCATATATTTT; CDR3: CASSPVGQRDTIYF
D: NA; size: NA; V: TRBV28; J: TRBJ1-2; DNA: TGTGCCAGCAGTAAGGACAGTGGCTATGGCTACACCTTC; CDR3: CASSKDSGYGYTF
D: NA; size: NA; V: TRBV10-3; J: TRBJ1-2; DNA: TGTGCCTCCGCGACAGACACGAACTATGGCTACACCTTC; CDR3: CASATDTNYGYTF
D: NA; size: NA; V: TRBV4-2; J: TRBJ1-5; DNA: TGTGCCAGCAGCCAAGAGGGAAGCGGTCAGCCCCAGCATTTT; CDR3: CASSQEGSGQPQHF
D: NA; size: NA; V: TRBV2; J: TRBJ2-1; DNA: TGTGCCAGCAGGCGGATTTCGGCAGGGCTTATCGATGAGCAGTTCTTC; CDR3: CASRRISAGLIDEQFF
D: NA; size: NA; V: TRBV6-5; J: TRBJ2-3; DNA: TGTGCCAGCAGAGTCGCTAGCGTGGGCACAGATACGCAGTATTTT; CDR3: CASRVASVGTDTQYF